Here is one T cell receptor (beta chain) with its context. Its antigen remains unidentified. The entry originates in a study of post-analysis software for immune sequencing data. Germline values: CDR1 LGHDT, CDR2 YNNKEL (reference sequence). The CDR3 contains 16 residues. J lost 5 bases, V lost 4 bases, and 7 bases had no gene match. Libraries were made from TCR beta cDNA, and they carried unique molecular identifiers. TCRdb re-called the PCR reads through MiXCR, storing one row per CDR3 protein. The sample yields 170,000 or so distinct CDR3 sequences, roughly 31% seen once. Study-level results: F measure grouped same-batch samples tightly together. Significantly lower normalized Chao1 diversity was found in patients with multiple sclerosis relative to controls. Compared with controls, patients had more of 4 or 5 TRBV segments, including TRBV5-6, TRBV5-1 and TRBV20-1.

The material sequenced was blood. This clonotype was sampled from a girl between 10 and 17 years old with multiple sclerosis. The V gene is TRBV3-1, the J gene TRBJ2-3, with TRBD2 matching 12 bases. The CDR3: CASSPGLAGQGDTQYF. In DNA form, the CDR3 reads TGTGCCAGCAGCCCGGGACTAGCGGGTCAGGGAGATACGCAGTATTTT.